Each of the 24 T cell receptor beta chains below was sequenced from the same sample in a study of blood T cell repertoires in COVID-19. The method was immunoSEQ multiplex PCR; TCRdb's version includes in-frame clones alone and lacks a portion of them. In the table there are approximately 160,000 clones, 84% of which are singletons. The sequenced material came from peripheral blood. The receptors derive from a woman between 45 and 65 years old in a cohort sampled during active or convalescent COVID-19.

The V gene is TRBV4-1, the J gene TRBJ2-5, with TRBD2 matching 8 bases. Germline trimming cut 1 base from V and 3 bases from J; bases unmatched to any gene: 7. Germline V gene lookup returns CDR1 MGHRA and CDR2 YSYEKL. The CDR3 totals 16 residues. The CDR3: CASSQASGTREETQYF. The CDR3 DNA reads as TGCGCCAGCAGCCAAGCCTCCGGGACTAGGGAAGAGACCCAGTACTTC.

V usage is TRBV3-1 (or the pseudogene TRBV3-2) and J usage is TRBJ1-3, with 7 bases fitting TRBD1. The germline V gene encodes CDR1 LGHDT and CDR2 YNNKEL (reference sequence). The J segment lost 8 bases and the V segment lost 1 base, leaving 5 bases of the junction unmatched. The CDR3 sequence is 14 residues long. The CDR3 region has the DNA TGTGCCAGCAGCCAAGCACAGGGGAGAGACACCATATATTTT. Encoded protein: CASSQAQGRDTIYF.

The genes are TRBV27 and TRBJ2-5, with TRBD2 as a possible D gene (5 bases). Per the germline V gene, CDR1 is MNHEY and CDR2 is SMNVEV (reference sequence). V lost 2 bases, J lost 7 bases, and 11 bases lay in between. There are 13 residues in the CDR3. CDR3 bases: TGTGCCAGCAGTTTAGAGGGCGCCGGGACCCAGTACTTC. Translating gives CASSLEGAGTQYF.

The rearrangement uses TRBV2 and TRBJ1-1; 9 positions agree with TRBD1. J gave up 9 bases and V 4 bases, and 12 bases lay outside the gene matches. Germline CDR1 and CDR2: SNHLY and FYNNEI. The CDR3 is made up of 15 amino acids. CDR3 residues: CASSATTWDRDQAFF. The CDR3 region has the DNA TGTGCCAGCAGTGCCACCACTTGGGACAGGGACCAAGCTTTCTTT.

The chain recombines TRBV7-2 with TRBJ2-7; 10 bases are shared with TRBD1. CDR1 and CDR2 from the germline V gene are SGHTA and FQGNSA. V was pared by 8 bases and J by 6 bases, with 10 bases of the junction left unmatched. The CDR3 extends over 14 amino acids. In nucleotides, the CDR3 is TGTGCCAGCGGCCCGGGACAGGGGACGGGCGAGCAGTACTTC. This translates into CASGPGQGTGEQYF. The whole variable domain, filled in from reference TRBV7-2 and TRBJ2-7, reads GAGVSQSPSNKVTEKGKDVELRCDPISGHTALYWYRQSLGQGLEFLIYFQGNSAPDKSGLPSDRFSAERTGGSVSTLTIQRTQQEDSAVYLCASGPGQGTGEQYFGPGTRLTVT.

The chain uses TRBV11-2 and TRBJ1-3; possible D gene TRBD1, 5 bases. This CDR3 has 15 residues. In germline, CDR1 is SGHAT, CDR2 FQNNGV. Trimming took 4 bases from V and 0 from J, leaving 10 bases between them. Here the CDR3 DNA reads TGTGCCAGCAGCTCATTCGGGGGCTCTGGAAACACCATATATTTT. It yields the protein CASSSFGGSGNTIYF. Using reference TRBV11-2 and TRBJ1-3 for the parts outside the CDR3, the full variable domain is EAGVAQSPRYKIIEKRQSVAFWCNPISGHATLYWYQQILGQGPKLLIQFQNNGVVDDSQLPKDRFSAERLKGVDSTLKIQPAKLEDSAVYLCASSSFGGSGNTIYFGEGSWLTVV.

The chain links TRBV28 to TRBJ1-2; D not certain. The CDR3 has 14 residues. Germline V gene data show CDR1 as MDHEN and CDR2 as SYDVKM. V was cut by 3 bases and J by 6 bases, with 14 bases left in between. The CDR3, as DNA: TGTGCCAGCAGTTTCCGGGGTGGGGAAGATGGCTACACCTTC. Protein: CASSFRGGEDGYTF.

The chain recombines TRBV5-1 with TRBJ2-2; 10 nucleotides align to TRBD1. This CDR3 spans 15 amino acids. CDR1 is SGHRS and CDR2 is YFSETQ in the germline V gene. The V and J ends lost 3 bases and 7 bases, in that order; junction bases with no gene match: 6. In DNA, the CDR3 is TGCGCCAGCAGCTCGAGACAGGGGGCCGTCGGGGAGCTGTTTTTT. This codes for CASSSRQGAVGELFF.

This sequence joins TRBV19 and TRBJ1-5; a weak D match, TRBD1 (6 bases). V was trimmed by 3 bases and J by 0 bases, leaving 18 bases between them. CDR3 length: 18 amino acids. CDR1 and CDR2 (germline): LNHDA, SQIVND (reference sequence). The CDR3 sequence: CASSISIAGGNSNQPQHF. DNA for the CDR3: TGTGCCAGTAGTATTTCAATAGCGGGGGGCAATAGCAATCAGCCCCAGCATTTT. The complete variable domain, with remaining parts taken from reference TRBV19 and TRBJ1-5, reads DGGITQSPKYLFRKEGQNVTLSCEQNLNHDAMYWYRQDPGQGLRLIYYSQIVNDFQKGDIAEGYSVSREKKESFPLTVTSAQKNPTAFYLCASSISIAGGNSNQPQHFGDGTRLSIL.

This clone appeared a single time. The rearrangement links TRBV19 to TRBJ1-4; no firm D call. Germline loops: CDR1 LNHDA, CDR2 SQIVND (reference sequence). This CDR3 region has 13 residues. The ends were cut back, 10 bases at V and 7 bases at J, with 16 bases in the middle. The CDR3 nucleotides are TGTGCCACCAGGAGGGCGCACGGTGAAAAACTGTTTTTT. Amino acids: CATRRAHGEKLFF.

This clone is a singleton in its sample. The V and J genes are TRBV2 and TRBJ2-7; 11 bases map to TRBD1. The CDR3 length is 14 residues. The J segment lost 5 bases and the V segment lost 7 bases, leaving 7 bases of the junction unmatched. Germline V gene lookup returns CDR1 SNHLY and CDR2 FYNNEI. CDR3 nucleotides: TGTGCCAGCACCGGGACAGGGGGTATCAACGAGCAGTACTTC. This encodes CASTGTGGINEQYF.

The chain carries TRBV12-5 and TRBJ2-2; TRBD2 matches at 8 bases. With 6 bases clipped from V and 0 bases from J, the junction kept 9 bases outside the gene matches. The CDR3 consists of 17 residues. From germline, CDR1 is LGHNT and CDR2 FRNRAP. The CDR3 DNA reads TGTGCTAGTGGCTCCGGACTAGCCTCCTCGAACACCGGGGAGCTGTTTTTT. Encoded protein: CASGSGLASSNTGELFF.

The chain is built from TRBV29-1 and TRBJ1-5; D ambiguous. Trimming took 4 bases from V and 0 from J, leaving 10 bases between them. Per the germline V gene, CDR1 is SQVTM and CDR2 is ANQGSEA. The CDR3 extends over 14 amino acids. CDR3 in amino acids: CSVVGDNSNQPQHF. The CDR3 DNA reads TGCAGCGTTGTGGGAGATAATAGCAATCAGCCCCAGCATTTT.

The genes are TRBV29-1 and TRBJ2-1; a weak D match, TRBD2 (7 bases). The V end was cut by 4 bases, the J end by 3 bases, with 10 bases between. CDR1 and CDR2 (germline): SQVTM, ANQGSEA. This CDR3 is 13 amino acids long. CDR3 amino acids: CSVAGGHYNEQFF. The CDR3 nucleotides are TGCAGCGTTGCCGGGGGGCACTACAATGAGCAGTTCTTC.

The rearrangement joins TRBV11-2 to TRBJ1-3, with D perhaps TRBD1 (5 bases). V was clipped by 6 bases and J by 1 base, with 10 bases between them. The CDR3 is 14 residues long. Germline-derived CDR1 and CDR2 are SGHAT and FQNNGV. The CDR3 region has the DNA TGTGCCAGCAGTCCCCAGGGTTCTGGAAACACCATATATTTT. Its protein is CASSPQGSGNTIYF.

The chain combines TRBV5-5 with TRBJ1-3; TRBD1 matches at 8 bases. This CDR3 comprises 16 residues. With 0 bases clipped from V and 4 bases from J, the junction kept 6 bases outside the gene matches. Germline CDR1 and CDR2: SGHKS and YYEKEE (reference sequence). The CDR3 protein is CASSLGPRGQGNTIYF. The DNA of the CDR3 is TGTGCCAGCAGCTTGGGTCCCAGGGGGCAAGGAAACACCATATATTTT. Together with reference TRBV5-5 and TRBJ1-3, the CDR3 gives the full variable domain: DAGVTQSPTHLIKTRGQQVTLRCSPISGHKSVSWYQQVLGQGPQFIFQYYEKEERGRGNFPDRFSARQFPNYSSELNVNALLLGDSALYLCASSLGPRGQGNTIYFGEGSWLTVV.

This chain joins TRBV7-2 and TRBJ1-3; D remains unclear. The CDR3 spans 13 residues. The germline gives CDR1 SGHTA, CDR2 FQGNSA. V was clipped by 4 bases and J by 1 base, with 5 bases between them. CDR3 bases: TGTGCCAGCAGCTCGACTTCTGGAAACACCATATATTTT. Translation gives CASSSTSGNTIYF.

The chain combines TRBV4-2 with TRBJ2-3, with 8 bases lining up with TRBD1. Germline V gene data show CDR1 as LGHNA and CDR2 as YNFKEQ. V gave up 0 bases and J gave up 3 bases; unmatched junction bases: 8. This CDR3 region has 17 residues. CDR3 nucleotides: TGTGCCAGCAGCCAAGAGGTCTCGCAGGGGGCTACAGATACGCAGTATTTT. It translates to CASSQEVSQGATDTQYF.

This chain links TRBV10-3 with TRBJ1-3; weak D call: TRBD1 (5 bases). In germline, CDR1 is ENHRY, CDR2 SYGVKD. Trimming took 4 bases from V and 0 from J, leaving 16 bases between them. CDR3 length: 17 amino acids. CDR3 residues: CAISGGGDSHSGNTIYF. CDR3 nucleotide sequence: TGTGCCATCAGTGGGGGAGGAGACAGCCACTCTGGAAACACCATATATTTT.

The CDR3 region has the DNA TGCGCCAGCAGCCACGGGGGTGGCACTAATGAAAAACTGTTTTTT. It yields the protein CASSHGGGTNEKLFF. The rearrangement joins TRBV4-3 to TRBJ1-4; possible D gene TRBD1, 5 bases. The CDR3 extends over 15 amino acids. Germline V CDR1 and CDR2: LGHNA, YSLEER. V lost 3 bases to trimming and J lost 2 bases, with 10 bases between them.

The CDR3 loop reads CASSSTAATEAFF. CDR3 coding DNA: TGTGCCAGCAGCTCTACCGCGGCCACTGAAGCTTTCTTT. The chain uses TRBV7-9 and TRBJ1-1; D remains unclear. V lost 4 bases to trimming and J lost 4 bases, with 10 bases between them. The CDR3 runs 13 residues. Germline CDR1 reads SEHNR; CDR2 reads FQNEAQ (reference sequence).

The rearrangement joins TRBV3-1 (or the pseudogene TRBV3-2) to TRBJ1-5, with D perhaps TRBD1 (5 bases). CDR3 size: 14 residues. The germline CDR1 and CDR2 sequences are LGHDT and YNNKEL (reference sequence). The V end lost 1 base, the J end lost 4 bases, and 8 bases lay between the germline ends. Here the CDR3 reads CASSQGQPNQPQHF. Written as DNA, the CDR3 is TGTGCCAGCAGCCAAGGACAGCCTAATCAGCCCCAGCATTTT.

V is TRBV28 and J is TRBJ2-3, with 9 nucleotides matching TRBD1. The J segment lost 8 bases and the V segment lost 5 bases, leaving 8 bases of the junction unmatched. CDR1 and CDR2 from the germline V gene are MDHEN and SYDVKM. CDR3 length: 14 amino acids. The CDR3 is CASSQQGARSTQYF. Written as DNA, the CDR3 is TGTGCCAGCAGTCAACAGGGGGCGAGGAGTACGCAGTATTTT.

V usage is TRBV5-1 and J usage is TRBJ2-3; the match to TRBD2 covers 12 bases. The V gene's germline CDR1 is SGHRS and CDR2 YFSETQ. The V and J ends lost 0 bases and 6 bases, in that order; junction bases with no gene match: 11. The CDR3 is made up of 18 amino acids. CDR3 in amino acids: CASSLEVLAGGYRDTQYF. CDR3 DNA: TGCGCCAGCAGCTTGGAGGTCCTAGCGGGGGGGTACCGGGATACGCAGTATTTT.